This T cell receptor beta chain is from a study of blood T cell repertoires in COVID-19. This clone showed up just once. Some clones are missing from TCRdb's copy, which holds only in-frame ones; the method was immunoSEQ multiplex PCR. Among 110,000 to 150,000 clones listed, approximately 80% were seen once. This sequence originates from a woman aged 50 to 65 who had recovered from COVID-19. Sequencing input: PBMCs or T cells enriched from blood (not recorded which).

In nucleotides, the CDR3 is TGTGCCAGCAGCTTGGGGACAGGACCCACAGATACGCAGTATTTT. This sequence encodes CASSLGTGPTDTQYF. The chain employs TRBV5-4 and TRBJ2-3, with TRBD1 matching over 7 bases. The CDR3 sequence is 15 residues long. V trimming: 0 bases; J trimming: 2 bases; junction bases outside the gene matches: 3. In germline, CDR1 is SGHNT, CDR2 YYREEE (reference sequence). Full variable domain (missing parts from reference TRBV5-4 and TRBJ2-3): ETGVTQSPTHLIKTRGQQVTLRCSSQSGHNTVSWYQQALGQGPQFIFQYYREEENGRGNFPPRFSGLQFPNYSSELNVNALELDDSALYLCASSLGTGPTDTQYFGPGTRLTVL.